The 32 T cell receptor beta chains below were found in one sample sequenced in a study of cytomegalovirus exposure and HLA in healthy donors. The data were produced by immunoSEQ multiplex PCR, yet TCRdb's version contains in-frame clones alone and is incomplete. The profile shows 150,000 to 200,000 clones, approximately 82% of them singletons. The material sequenced was PBMCs. The receptors derive from a woman younger than 45 in good health and CMV-seropositive.

This chain uses TRBV29-1 with TRBJ2-6; D might be TRBD2 (5 bases). The ends were cut back, 6 bases at V and 4 bases at J, with 16 bases in the middle. Germline values: CDR1 SQVTM, CDR2 ANQGSEA. The CDR3 covers 15 residues. This CDR3 is CSVDSRTGGANVLTF. The CDR3 coding sequence is TGCAGCGTCGATAGCCGGACGGGAGGGGCCAACGTCCTGACTTTC.

V gene TRBV30 combines with J gene TRBJ1-5, with D possibly TRBD1 on 6 matching bases. Germline V gene data show CDR1 as GTSNPN and CDR2 as SVGIG (reference sequence). The CDR3 totals 14 residues. The V end was cut by 2 bases, the J end by 2 bases, with 10 bases between. The chain's CDR3 is CAWSTGHRNQPQHF. CDR3 sequence (DNA): TGTGCCTGGAGTACGGGACATCGCAATCAGCCCCAGCATTTT.

This chain links TRBV2 with TRBJ2-1; D is perhaps TRBD1 (6 bases). Trimming removed 7 bases from V and 5 bases from J, with 15 bases in between. The CDR3 is 14 amino acids. CDR1 is SNHLY and CDR2 is FYNNEI in the germline V gene. This CDR3 is CASNKAGANNEQFF. The CDR3 DNA sequence: TGTGCCAGCAACAAGGCAGGGGCCAACAATGAGCAGTTCTTC.

The genes are TRBV11-2 and TRBJ1-4; D is possibly TRBD1 (5 bases). CDR1 SGHAT and CDR2 FQNNGV come from the germline V gene. V dropped 0 bases and J dropped 8 bases, with 13 bases sitting between them. The CDR3 contains 15 residues. The CDR3 region has the DNA TGTGCCAGCAGCTTAGATCTGGGGGGGGTGGAAAAACTGTTTTTT. This encodes CASSLDLGGVEKLFF.

The chain has TRBV30 and TRBJ2-3, with 7 bases that match TRBD1. The CDR3 contains 17 residues. Germline-derived CDR1 and CDR2 are GTSNPN and SVGIG (reference sequence). V shed 7 bases and J 0 bases; nucleotides not matched to a gene: 16. CDR3 residues: CALLTGFNLPSTDTQYF. DNA of the CDR3: TGTGCCTTATTGACAGGGTTCAACTTACCTAGCACAGATACGCAGTATTTT.

The chain joins TRBV5-1 to TRBJ1-1; D may be TRBD1 (5 bases). V dropped 4 bases and J dropped 2 bases, with 12 bases sitting between them. Germline CDR1 reads SGHRS; CDR2 reads YFSETQ. CDR3 size: 14 residues. CDR3 loop: CASSRATVNTEAFF. In DNA, the CDR3 is TGCGCCAGCAGCCGGGCGACAGTAAACACTGAAGCTTTCTTT.

This clone was detected once. The chain has TRBV6-5 and TRBJ1-4; tentative D call: TRBD1 (5 bases). The germline V gene encodes CDR1 MNHEY and CDR2 SVGAGI. The CDR3 covers 14 residues. V was clipped by 6 bases and J by 8 bases, with 16 bases between them. In nucleotides, the CDR3 is TGTGCCAGCAGCCACAAGGGGTATTTCGAAAAACTGTTTTTT. Its protein product is CASSHKGYFEKLFF.

The chain carries TRBV27 and TRBJ2-2, with TRBD1 identical over 10 bases. This CDR3 contains 14 residues. In germline, CDR1 is MNHEY, CDR2 SMNVEV (reference sequence). V lost 6 bases, J lost 5 bases, and 3 bases stayed unmatched. The CDR3 region has the DNA TGTGCCAGCAGGACAGGGGGCTCGACCGGGGAGCTGTTTTTT. Translation gives CASRTGGSTGELFF.

This clone appeared a single time. V and J are TRBV5-4 and TRBJ2-1, with 10 nucleotides matching TRBD2. CDR1 is SGHNT, CDR2 YYREEE, per germline (reference sequence). After removal of 2 bases from V and 6 bases from J, the junction contained 2 bases not matched to a gene. The CDR3 sequence is 14 residues long. The CDR3 coding sequence is TGTGCCAGCAGCTTTTGGACTAGCGGCAATGAGCAGTTCTTC. Residues: CASSFWTSGNEQFF.

This clone was seen a few times. J is TRBJ1-5 and V is TRBV6-6, with D possibly being TRBD1 (6 bases). Germline CDR1 MNHNY, CDR2 SVGAGI (reference sequence). V lost 8 bases, J lost 5 bases, and 16 bases lay in between. The length of the CDR3 is 14 residues. The CDR3 coding sequence is TGTGCCAGCCGGCACCCAGGGGCTCATCAGCCCCAGCATTTT. Its translation is CASRHPGAHQPQHF.

Details on this clone: Other DNA sequences in this specimen translate into the identical CDR3. J is TRBJ2-1 and V is TRBV29-1; 11 positions match TRBD1. With 3 bases clipped from V and 7 bases from J, the junction kept 2 bases outside the gene matches. This CDR3 spans 13 amino acids. CDR1 SQVTM and CDR2 ANQGSEA come from the germline V gene. The DNA of the CDR3 is TGCAGCGTTGAGGGACAGGGGGGGAATGAGCAGTTCTTC. This codes for CSVEGQGGNEQFF.

This clone was recorded only once. The genes are TRBV5-1 and TRBJ2-3; no reliable D call. V lost 7 bases, J lost 2 bases, and 11 bases lay in between. Germline V CDR1 and CDR2: SGHRS, YFSETQ. The CDR3 loop spans 13 amino acids. The CDR3 reads CASFKPDTDTQYF. The CDR3 DNA follows: TGCGCCAGCTTCAAGCCTGACACAGATACGCAGTATTTT.

The CDR3 sequence: CASSPGETGANYGYTF. CDR3 coding DNA: TGTGCCAGCTCTCCGGGGGAAACAGGGGCTAACTATGGCTACACCTTC. This chain links TRBV28 with TRBJ1-2; 7 bases fit TRBD1. The CDR3 covers 16 residues. Germline V gene lookup returns CDR1 MDHEN and CDR2 SYDVKM. V lost 8 bases and J lost 0; bases outside the gene matches: 12.

This clone has just a few counts. Here the CDR3 DNA reads TGTGCCAGCAGCCAAGAGGGGGGACCCTATGGCTACACCTTC. It is translated as CASSQEGGPYGYTF. This sequence joins TRBV4-2 and TRBJ1-2; D is possibly TRBD1 (5 bases). V gave up 0 bases and J gave up 4 bases, with 9 bases separating them. The germline gives CDR1 LGHNA, CDR2 YNFKEQ. The CDR3 is 14 residues long.

The J gene is TRBJ2-5, the V gene TRBV19, with D maybe TRBD2 (5 bases). This CDR3 contains 13 residues. V dropped 5 bases and J dropped 2 bases, with 9 bases sitting between them. The V gene's germline CDR1 is LNHDA and CDR2 SQIVND (reference sequence). The chain's CDR3 is CASSGGNQETQYF. As DNA, the CDR3 is TGTGCCAGTAGTGGAGGCAATCAAGAGACCCAGTACTTC.

V gene TRBV2 combines with J gene TRBJ2-4, with a weak D call TRBD2 (6 bases). The CDR3 runs to 13 residues. The germline V gene has CDR1 SNHLY and CDR2 FYNNEI. V lost 7 bases and J lost 5, with 12 bases in between. The CDR3 region has the DNA TGTGCCAGCACCCCCGGGACTGAAAACATTCAGTACTTC. It specifies CASTPGTENIQYF.

V gene TRBV7-9 combines with J gene TRBJ2-3; D perhaps matches TRBD2 (5 bases). CDR1 is SEHNR and CDR2 is FQNEAQ in the germline V gene (reference sequence). CDR3 length equals 14 residues. Between the trimmed V and J ends, which lost 2 bases and 2 bases, there was a span of 8 bases. DNA for the CDR3: TGTGCCAGCAGCTTACACGGGATCACAGATACGCAGTATTTT. The encoded protein is CASSLHGITDTQYF.

This rearrangement joins TRBV7-2 to TRBJ1-2; a possible D gene is TRBD1 (6 bases). CDR1 is SGHTA, CDR2 FQGNSA, per germline. CDR3 length: 15 residues. Deletions cut 5 bases from V and 6 bases from J, with 19 bases between. CDR3 in DNA: TGTGCCAGCAGCGGATACAGGGTAATTCGGGATGGCTACACCTTC. Amino acids: CASSGYRVIRDGYTF.

The rearrangement joins TRBV6-1 to TRBJ1-1, with a weak D call TRBD1 (6 bases). This CDR3 is 14 amino acids long. V lost 5 bases, J lost 2 bases, and 12 bases lay in between. Germline CDR1 MNHNS, CDR2 SASEGT. CDR3 sequence reads: CASSIQGGNTEAFF. CDR3 DNA sequence: TGTGCCAGCAGTATACAGGGTGGAAACACTGAAGCTTTCTTT.

The gene calls are TRBV6-1 and TRBJ2-1, with TRBD1 matching 8 bases. CDR1 and CDR2 (germline): MNHNS, SASEGT. CDR3 length: 14 residues. V dropped 4 bases and J dropped 4; count of bases not matched to a gene: 3. The CDR3 bases are TGTGCCAGCAGTGCCCGGACAGGGTACAATGAGCAGTTCTTC. The encoded protein is CASSARTGYNEQFF.

The rearrangement joins TRBV2 to TRBJ2-2, with TRBD1 identical over 8 bases. The V gene end was trimmed by 7 bases and the J gene end by 6 bases; junction bases not matched to a gene: 7. CDR1 is SNHLY, CDR2 FYNNEI, per germline. The CDR3 covers 14 residues. CDR3 in DNA: TGTGCCAGCATGAGGGAGACAGGGGCCGGGGAGCTGTTTTTT. It translates to CASMRETGAGELFF.

This clone has just a few counts. The gene calls are TRBV10-3 and TRBJ1-5, with 9 bases that match TRBD1. Germline V CDR1 and CDR2: ENHRY, SYGVKD. The CDR3 totals 14 residues. V gave up 10 bases and J gave up 10 bases; unmatched junction bases: 14. The CDR3 protein is CATNNRGPKDPQHF. The CDR3 nucleotides are TGTGCCACCAACAACAGGGGGCCAAAGGATCCCCAGCATTTT.

This clone has just a few counts. At one boundary the junction diverges from the germline segment, which might be a read error. The chain is built from TRBV29-1 and TRBJ1-2, with no clear D. Germline CDR1 is SQVTM and CDR2 is ANQGSEA. This CDR3 region has 10 residues. The CDR3 region is CSVERSRLHF. The DNA of the CDR3 is TGCAGCGTTGAAAGGAGTCGGCTACACTTC.

The V gene is TRBV2, the J gene TRBJ2-6, with D possibly TRBD1 on 7 matching bases. The V gene lost 1 base and the J gene lost 2 bases, with 9 bases spanning the gap. The germline CDR1 and CDR2 sequences are SNHLY and FYNNEI. The CDR3 length is 16 residues. In DNA, the CDR3 is TGTGCCAGCAGTGAAGGCGGGACAGCTGGGGCCAACGTCCTGACTTTC. It codes for CASSEGGTAGANVLTF.

The J gene is TRBJ2-7, the V gene TRBV6-1, with 9 bases matching TRBD1. From germline, CDR1 is MNHNS and CDR2 SASEGT. V lost 7 bases to trimming and J lost 5 bases; unmatched junction nucleotides: 6. This CDR3 spans 13 amino acids. CDR3 coding DNA: TGTGCCAGCAAACCGGGACAGGGACACGAGCAGTACTTC. Translation: CASKPGQGHEQYF.

This clone showed up just a few times. The V gene is TRBV25-1, the J gene TRBJ1-2; D gene ambiguous. V dropped 1 base and J dropped 8 bases, with 8 bases sitting between them. Germline loops: CDR1 MGHDK, CDR2 SYGVNS. There are 12 residues in the CDR3. CDR3 coding DNA: TGTGCCAGCAGTGAATTTCCACAAGGCTACACCTTC. This translates into CASSEFPQGYTF.

This sequence joins TRBV5-6 and TRBJ2-5; D is unresolved. Trimming stripped 2 bases from V and 4 bases from J, with 9 bases between. The CDR3 length is 13 residues. CDR1 is SGHDT and CDR2 is YYEEEE in the germline V gene. CDR3: CASSFTPRETQYF. The DNA of the CDR3 is TGTGCCAGCAGCTTTACTCCCCGAGAGACCCAGTACTTC.

This clone was counted a few times. The J gene is TRBJ1-2, the V gene TRBV7-6; 10 nucleotides match TRBD1. CDR1 is SGHVS and CDR2 is FNYEAQ in the germline V gene. The length of the CDR3 is 13 residues. After removal of 5 bases from V and 8 bases from J, the junction contained 5 bases not matched to a gene. The CDR3 sequence is CASSPGQGGGYTF. CDR3 nucleotide sequence: TGTGCCAGCAGCCCCGGACAGGGGGGAGGCTACACCTTC.

With regard to this clone: A much bigger clone sits one base away, suggesting this may be a read error. Other DNA sequences of this sample code for an identical CDR3. V is TRBV5-1 and J is TRBJ2-7; unclear D gene. From germline, CDR1 is SGHRS and CDR2 YFSETQ. Between the trimmed V and J ends, which lost 0 bases and 0 bases, there was a span of 7 bases. The length of the CDR3 is 14 residues. The chain's CDR3 is CASSLGGSSYEQYF. The DNA for the CDR3 is TGCGCCAGCAGCTTGGGCGGAAGCTCCTACGAGCAGTACTTC. The complete variable domain, with remaining parts taken from reference TRBV5-1 and TRBJ2-7, reads KAGVTQTPRYLIKTRGQQVTLSCSPISGHRSVSWYQQTPGQGLQFLFEYFSETQRNKGNFPGRFSGRQFSNSRSEMNVSTLELGDSALYLCASSLGGSSYEQYFGPGTRLTVT.

CDR3 sequence: CASSLLTGSGYEQYF. The CDR3 DNA is TGTGCCAGCAGCCTATTGACAGGGTCGGGCTACGAGCAGTACTTC. The V call is TRBV7-2, the J call TRBJ2-7, with 7 bases that match TRBD1. The ends lost 5 bases at V and 3 bases at J; junction bases unmatched: 10. The CDR3 totals 15 residues. Germline V lookup: CDR1 SGHTA, CDR2 FQGNSA.

V and J are TRBV11-2 and TRBJ2-7, with D maybe TRBD1 (5 bases). Germline CDR1 and CDR2: SGHAT and FQNNGV. V shed 0 bases and J shed 12 bases, with 15 bases lying between them. There are 13 residues in the CDR3. The CDR3 DNA reads as TGTGCCAGCAGCTTAGAAAGAGGCAGGGCTGGGTACTTC. As protein: CASSLERGRAGYF.

CDR3 DNA: TGTGCCTGGGACCCGGGACAGGGTACCTACTCCTACGAGCAGTACTTC. Protein: CAWDPGQGTYSYEQYF. The chain employs TRBV30 and TRBJ2-7; 9 bases fit TRBD1. Germline V CDR1 and CDR2: GTSNPN, SVGIG (reference sequence). This CDR3 comprises 16 residues. V was pared by 5 bases and J by 0 bases, with 11 bases of the junction left unmatched.